The clone carrying this T cell receptor (beta chain) occurred a few times. The target antigen is unknown. The CDR3 sequence is 14 residues long. Looked up from germline, CDR1 is MDHEN and CDR2 is SYDVKM. Trimming stripped 10 bases from V and 8 bases from J, with 20 bases between. Replicate PCRs for sorted subsets used around 200 ng DNA; this equaled about 30,000 T cell genomes. The method was immunoSEQ multiplex PCR; TCRdb's version includes in-frame clones alone and lacks a portion of them. The profile shows approximately 720,000 clones, 55% to 75% of them singletons. A CD45RA+ naive subset and a CD45RA-negative memory subset were split from CD4+ cells. This sample stems from a study of shared clonotypes between healthy human individuals. Study findings and constraints: Represented genetic and exposure-history diversity was restricted by having few donors.

Input material: memory CD4+ T cells sorted from blood. Noted subset: CD45RA-negative fraction. The chain links TRBV28 to TRBJ1-4; the D is unclear. This clonotype was obtained from a woman in her 30s in good health. This CDR3 is CATRAAGPQEKLFF. The CDR3 DNA is TGTGCCACGAGAGCGGCCGGACCTCAGGAAAAACTGTTTTTT.